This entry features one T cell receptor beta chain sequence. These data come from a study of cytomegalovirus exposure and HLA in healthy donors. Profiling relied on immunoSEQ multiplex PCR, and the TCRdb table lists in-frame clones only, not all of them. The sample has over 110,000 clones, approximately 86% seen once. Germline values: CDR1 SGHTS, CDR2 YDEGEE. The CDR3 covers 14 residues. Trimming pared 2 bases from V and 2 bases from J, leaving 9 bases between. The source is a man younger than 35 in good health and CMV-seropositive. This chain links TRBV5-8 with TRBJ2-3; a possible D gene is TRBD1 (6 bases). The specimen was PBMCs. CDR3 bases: TGTGCCAGCAGCTTCAGGGGCCACACAGATACGCAGTATTTT. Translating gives CASSFRGHTDTQYF.